This T cell receptor beta chain is drawn from a study of vaccination effects on CD4 cells after COVID-19. Concerning this clone: Its antigen is not known.

TCRdb's table, derived via immunoSEQ multiplex PCR, lists solely in-frame clones and lacks some. The table lists more than 40,000 clones, 70% to 85% of them singletons. Within the ViraFEST assay, antigen-specific CD4+ T cells underwent expansion with viral peptide pools prior to sequencing. Isolation of CD4+ T cells took place after 10 to 11 days of culture. Vaccinees lacked prior SARS-CoV-2 infection and tested negative for nucleocapsid antibodies. Fresh IL-2-containing medium replaced half the medium on days 3 and 7. The CDR3 totals 14 residues. V was shortened by 0 bases and J by 5 bases, with 11 bases between the two germline ends. The germline gives CDR1 SGDLS, CDR2 YYNGEE.

The sample consisted of CD4+ T cells from PBMCs cultured with HCoV-NL63 spike peptides, taken before COVID-19 vaccination. The source of this sequence is a human donor who received a COVID-19 vaccine. This chain uses TRBV9 with TRBJ2-5; D gene uncertain. The CDR3 spells CASSVGGIRETQYF. Here the CDR3 DNA reads TGTGCCAGCAGCGTAGGTGGGATTCGGGAGACCCAGTACTTC.